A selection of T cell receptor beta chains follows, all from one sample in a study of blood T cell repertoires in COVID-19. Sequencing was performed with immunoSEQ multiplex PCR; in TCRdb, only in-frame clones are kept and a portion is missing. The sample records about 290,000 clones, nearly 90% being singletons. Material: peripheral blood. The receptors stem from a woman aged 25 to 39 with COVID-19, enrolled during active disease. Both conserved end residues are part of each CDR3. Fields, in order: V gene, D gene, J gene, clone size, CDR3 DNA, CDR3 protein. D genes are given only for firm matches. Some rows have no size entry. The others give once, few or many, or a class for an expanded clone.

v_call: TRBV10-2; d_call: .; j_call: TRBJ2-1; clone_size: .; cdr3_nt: TGCGCCACCTTCCTGAATGAGCAGTTCTTC; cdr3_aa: CATFLNEQFF
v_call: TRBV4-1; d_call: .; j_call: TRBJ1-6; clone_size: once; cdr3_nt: TGCGCCAGCAGCCTACCCAGGGTCCATAATTCACCCCTCCACTTT; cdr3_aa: CASSLPRVHNSPLHF
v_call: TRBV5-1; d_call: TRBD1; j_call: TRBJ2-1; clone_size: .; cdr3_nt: TGCGCCAGCAGCTTGGCGGGACAGGGGGCCTACAATGAGCAGTTCTTC; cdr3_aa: CASSLAGQGAYNEQFF
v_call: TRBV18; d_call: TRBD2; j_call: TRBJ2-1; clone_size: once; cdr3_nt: TGTGCCAGCTCCCAACTAGCGGGGGCCCTGAGCTCCTACAATGAGCAGTTCTTC; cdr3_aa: CASSQLAGALSSYNEQFF
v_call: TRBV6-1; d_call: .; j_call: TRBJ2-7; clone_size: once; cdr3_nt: TGTGCCAGCAGTGAACCGGGAACTGGTCTCGACGAGCAGTACTTC; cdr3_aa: CASSEPGTGLDEQYF
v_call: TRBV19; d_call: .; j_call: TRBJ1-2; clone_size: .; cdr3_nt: TGTGCCAGTAGTATGGACAGCCACTCCTATGGCTACACCTTC; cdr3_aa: CASSMDSHSYGYTF
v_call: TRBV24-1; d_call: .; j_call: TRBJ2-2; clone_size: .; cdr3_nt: TGTGCCACCAGTGAGACTCTTGGCGGGGAGCTGTTTTTT; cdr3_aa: CATSETLGGELFF
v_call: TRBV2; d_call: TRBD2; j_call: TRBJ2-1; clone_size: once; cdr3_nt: TGTGCCAGCAGTGAAGCCCGGACCGGGACTAGCGGGTTCTTC; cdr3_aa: CASSEARTGTSGFF
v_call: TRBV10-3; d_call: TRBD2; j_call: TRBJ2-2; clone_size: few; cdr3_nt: TGTGCCATCAGCACCGATGGGGGGGAGTACGGGGAGCTGTTTTTT; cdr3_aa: CAISTDGGEYGELFF
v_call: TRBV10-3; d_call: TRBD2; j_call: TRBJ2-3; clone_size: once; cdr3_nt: TGTGCCATCAGGGGACTAGCGGGGGGGCCCACAGATACGCAGTATTTT; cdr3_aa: CAIRGLAGGPTDTQYF
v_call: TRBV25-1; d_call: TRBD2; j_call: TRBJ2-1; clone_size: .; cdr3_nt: TGTGCCAGCAGTGAATCGGGGGGAACCACCTACAATGAGCAGTTCTTC; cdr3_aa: CASSESGGTTYNEQFF
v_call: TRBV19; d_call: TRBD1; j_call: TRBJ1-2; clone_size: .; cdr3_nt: TGTGCCAGTAGTATAATTTCGGGACAGGGTTCACTTAATGGCTACACCTTC; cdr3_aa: CASSIISGQGSLNGYTF
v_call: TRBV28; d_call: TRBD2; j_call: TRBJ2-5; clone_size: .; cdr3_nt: TGTGCCAGCAGACCGGAAAGCGGGGGGGGCGAGACCCAGTACTTC; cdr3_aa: CASRPESGGGETQYF
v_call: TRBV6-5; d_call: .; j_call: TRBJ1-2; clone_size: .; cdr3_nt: TGTGCCAGCCTCCAGGACTCGAGGGCCTATGGCTACACCTTC; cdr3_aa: CASLQDSRAYGYTF
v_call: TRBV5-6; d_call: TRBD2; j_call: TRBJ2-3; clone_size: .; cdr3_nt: TGTGCCAGCAGCTTTAGGACTAGCGGAACAGCAGATACGCAGTATTTT; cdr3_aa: CASSFRTSGTADTQYF
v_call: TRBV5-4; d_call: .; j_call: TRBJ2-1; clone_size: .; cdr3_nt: TGTGCCAGCAGCCACCTCCCGGATGAGCAGTTCTTC; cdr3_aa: CASSHLPDEQFF
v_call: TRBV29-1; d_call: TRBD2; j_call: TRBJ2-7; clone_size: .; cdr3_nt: TGCAGCGTTGAGAGCGGGGGGTTCTACGAGCAGTACTTC; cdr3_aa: CSVESGGFYEQYF
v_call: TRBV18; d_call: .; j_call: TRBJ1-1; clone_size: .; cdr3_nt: TGTGCCAGCTCACCTACAGAGAACACTGAAGCTTTCTTT; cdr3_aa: CASSPTENTEAFF
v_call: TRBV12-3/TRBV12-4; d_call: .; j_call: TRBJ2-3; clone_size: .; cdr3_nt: TGTGCCAGCAGTCTAAACGCAGATACGCAGTATTTT; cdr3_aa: CASSLNADTQYF
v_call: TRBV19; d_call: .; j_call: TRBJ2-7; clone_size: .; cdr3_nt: TGTGCCAGTAGTTCCGGGTGGGTTCGTGGCGAGCAGTACTTC; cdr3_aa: CASSSGWVRGEQYF
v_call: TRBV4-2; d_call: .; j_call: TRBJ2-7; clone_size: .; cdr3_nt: TGTGCCAGTTCAACAGCACTCTCCTACGAGCAGTACTTC; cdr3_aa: CASSTALSYEQYF
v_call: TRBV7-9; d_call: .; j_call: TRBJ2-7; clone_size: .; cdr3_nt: TGTGCCAGCAGCTTAGACAGGATAGCCTACGAGCAGTACTTC; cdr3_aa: CASSLDRIAYEQYF
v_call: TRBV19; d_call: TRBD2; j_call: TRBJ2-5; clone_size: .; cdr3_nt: TGTGCCAGTAGTAGTAAGATCTGGGCTAGCGGAGAGACCCAGTACTTC; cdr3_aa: CASSSKIWASGETQYF
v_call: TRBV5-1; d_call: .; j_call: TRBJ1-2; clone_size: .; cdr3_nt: TGCGCCAGCAGCGGAGTACCGTCGTTTTATGGCTACACCTTC; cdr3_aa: CASSGVPSFYGYTF
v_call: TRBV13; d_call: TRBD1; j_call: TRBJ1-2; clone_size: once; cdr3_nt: TGTGCCAGCAGCCCTACAGGGGGCTATGGCTACACCTTC; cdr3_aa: CASSPTGGYGYTF
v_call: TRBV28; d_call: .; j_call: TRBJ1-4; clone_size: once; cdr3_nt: TGTGCCAGCAGCCTTCTTGACAGTCCTAATGAAAAACTGTTTTTT; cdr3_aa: CASSLLDSPNEKLFF
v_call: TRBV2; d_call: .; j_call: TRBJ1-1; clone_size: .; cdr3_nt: TGTGCCAGCAGTCCCCCCCCAGGGATTAGGACTGAAGCTTTCTTT; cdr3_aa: CASSPPPGIRTEAFF
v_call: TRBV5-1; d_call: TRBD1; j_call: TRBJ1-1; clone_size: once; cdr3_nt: TGCGCCAGCAGCGGCGGACGGGACAGAGCTGAAGCTTTCTTT; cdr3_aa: CASSGGRDRAEAFF
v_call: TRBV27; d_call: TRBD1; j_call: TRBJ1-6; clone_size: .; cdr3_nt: TGTGCCAGCAGTGACCTCCTCGGGACTCGACAGGGGTTACCCCTCCACTTT; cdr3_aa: CASSDLLGTRQGLPLHF
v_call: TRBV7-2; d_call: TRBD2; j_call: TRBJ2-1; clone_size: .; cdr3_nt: TGTGCCAGCAGCCCGACTAGCGGGGGCTATGAGCAGTTCTTC; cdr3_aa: CASSPTSGGYEQFF
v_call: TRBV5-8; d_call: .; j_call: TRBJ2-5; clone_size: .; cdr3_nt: TGTGCCAGCGCCCTGAGGAGGGAGACCCAGTACTTC; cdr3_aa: CASALRRETQYF
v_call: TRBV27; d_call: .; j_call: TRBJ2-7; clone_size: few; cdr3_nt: TGTGCCAGCAGTCCCAGGGGGGACGAGCAGTACTTC; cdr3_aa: CASSPRGDEQYF
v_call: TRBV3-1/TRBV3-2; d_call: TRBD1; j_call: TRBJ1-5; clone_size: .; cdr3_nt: TGTGCCAGCAGCCCGGGACAGGGAGTTTGGCTCCAGCATTTT; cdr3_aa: CASSPGQGVWLQHF
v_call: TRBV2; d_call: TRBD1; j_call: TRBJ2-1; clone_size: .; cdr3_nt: TGTGCCAGCAGTGAAGCGCTCCAGGGGGCTTTGGATGAGCAGTTCTTC; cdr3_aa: CASSEALQGALDEQFF
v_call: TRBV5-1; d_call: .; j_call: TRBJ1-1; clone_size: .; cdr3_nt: TGCGCCAGCAGCCTCGCGATCGACACGAAAAACACTGAAGCTTTCTTT; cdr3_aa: CASSLAIDTKNTEAFF
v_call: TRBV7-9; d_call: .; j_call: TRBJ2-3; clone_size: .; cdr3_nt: TGTGCCAGCAGCTTACCATCCACAGATACGCAGTATTTT; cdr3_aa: CASSLPSTDTQYF
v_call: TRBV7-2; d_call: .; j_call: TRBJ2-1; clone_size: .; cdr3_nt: TGTGCCAGCAGCTCGGGCAGGGACTCCTACAATGAGCAGTTCTTC; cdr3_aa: CASSSGRDSYNEQFF
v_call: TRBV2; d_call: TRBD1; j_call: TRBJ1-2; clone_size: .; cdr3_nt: TGTGCCAGCAGGGAATACAGGGGTGACTATGGCTACACCTTC; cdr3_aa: CASREYRGDYGYTF
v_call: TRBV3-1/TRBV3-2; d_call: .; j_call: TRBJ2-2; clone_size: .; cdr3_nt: TGTGCCAGCAGCCAAGCGGGGATGAACACCGGGGAGCTGTTTTTT; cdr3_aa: CASSQAGMNTGELFF
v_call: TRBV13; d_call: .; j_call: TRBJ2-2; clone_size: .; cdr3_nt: TGTGCCAGCAGCCCCGCGTTTGGCACCGGGGAGCTGTTTTTT; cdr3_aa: CASSPAFGTGELFF
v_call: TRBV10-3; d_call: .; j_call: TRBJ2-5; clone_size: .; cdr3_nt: TGTGCCATCAGCCCGGGGGTGACAGAGACCCAGTACTTC; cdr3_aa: CAISPGVTETQYF
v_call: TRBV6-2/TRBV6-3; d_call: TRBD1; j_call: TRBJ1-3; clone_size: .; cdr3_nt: TGTGCCAGCAGTTGGGACAGGCGCCTCTCTGGAAACACCATATATTTT; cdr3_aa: CASSWDRRLSGNTIYF
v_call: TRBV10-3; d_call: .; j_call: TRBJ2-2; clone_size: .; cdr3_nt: TGTGCCATCAGTGATCGACTCCTGGGGGAGCTGTTTTTT; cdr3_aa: CAISDRLLGELFF
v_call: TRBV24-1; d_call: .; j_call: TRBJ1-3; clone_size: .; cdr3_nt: TGTGCCACCAGTGATACTGCCTCCGGAAACACCATATATTTT; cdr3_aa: CATSDTASGNTIYF
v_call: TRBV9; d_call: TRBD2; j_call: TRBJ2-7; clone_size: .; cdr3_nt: TGTGCCAGCAGCGCGTTAGGACTAGGTCTCGAGCAGTACTTC; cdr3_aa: CASSALGLGLEQYF
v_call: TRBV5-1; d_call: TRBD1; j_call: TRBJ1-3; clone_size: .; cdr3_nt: TGCGCCAGCAGCATTTTACAGGGGTCTGGAAACACCATATATTTT; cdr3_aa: CASSILQGSGNTIYF
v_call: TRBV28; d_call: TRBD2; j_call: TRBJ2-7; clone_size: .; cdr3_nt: TGTGCCAGCTCGCTAGCGGGGAGCTACGAGCAGTACTTC; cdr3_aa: CASSLAGSYEQYF
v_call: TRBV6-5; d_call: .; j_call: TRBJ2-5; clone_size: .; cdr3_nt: TGTGCCAGCAGTTACCCAGGGGCAGAGACCCAGTACTTC; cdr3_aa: CASSYPGAETQYF
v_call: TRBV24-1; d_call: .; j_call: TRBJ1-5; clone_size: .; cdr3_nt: TGTGCCACCAGTGAATCACAGGGAGTCAGCAATCAGCCCCAGCATTTT; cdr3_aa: CATSESQGVSNQPQHF
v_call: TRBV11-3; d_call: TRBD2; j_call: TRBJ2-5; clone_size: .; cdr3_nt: TGTGCCAGCAGCCACCCTAGCGGGGGGGAAGAGACCCAGTACTTC; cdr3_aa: CASSHPSGGEETQYF
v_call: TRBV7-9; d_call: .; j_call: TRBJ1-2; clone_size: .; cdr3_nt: TGTGCCAGCAGCTTAGCCCGGGGGAAATACACCTTC; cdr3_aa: CASSLARGKYTF